Detailed here is one TCR beta chain. Its cognate antigen is unknown. TCRdb recomputed calls from the RT-PCR reads with MiXCR, one row per CDR3 protein. The sample lists fewer than 550,000 distinct CDR3 sequences; about 25% were seen once. The CDR3 loop spans 21 amino acids. V shed 1 base, J shed 0 bases, and the junction held 15 bases outside the gene matches. CDR1 SGHAT and CDR2 FQNNGV come from the germline V gene. These data come from a study of response to subunit inactivated influenza vaccine. Overall study findings and caveats: Authors suggested that a seasonal influenza vaccination recruits few new T cells each time.

Source: CD4+ T cells sorted from PBMCs, taken 5 to 6 days after vaccination. This receptor was taken from a man aged 45-65 years who received an inactivated influenza vaccine. The chain joins TRBV11-2 to TRBJ2-6; 7 bases are shared with TRBD2. CDR3 in amino acids: CASSLVVGGVIQSSGANVLTF. CDR3 bases: TGTGCCAGCAGCTTAGTCGTTGGGGGGGTGATCCAAAGCTCTGGGGCCAACGTCCTGACTTTC.